The rows below give T cell receptor beta chains drawn from one sample of a study of blood T cell repertoires in COVID-19. Libraries were prepared by immunoSEQ multiplex PCR; TCRdb keeps only in-frame clonotypes and omits some of them. The table has hundreds of thousands of clones, roughly 76% seen once. The material sequenced was peripheral blood. These receptor sequences come from a woman aged 80 or over with COVID-19, enrolled during active disease. CDR3s include the opening cysteine and the closing phenylalanine or tryptophan.

>13|TRBV28
CASSLLSSYEQYF
>11|TRBV20-1
CSAREGNTIYF
>15|TRBV2
CASSQGRTMGEKLFF
>16|TRBV5-1
CASSLDPSGGTYEQYF
>18|TRBV18
CASSLIAPGQGRKQPQHF
>14|TRBV19
CASSIEGSYNEQFF
>15|TRBV5-1
CASSYSGKSTDTQYF
>14|TRBV2
CASSEGDRKGGYTF
>16|TRBV7-3
CASSLTGRGVQETQYF
>14|TRBV7-9
CASSSITGGQPQHF
>17|TRBV9
CASSPGGGTHSGNTIYF
>14|TRBV20-1
CSASQPGWSTEAFF
>14|TRBV19
CASNRDRVNTEAFF
>15|TRBV27
CASSPWQIMNTEAFF
>14|TRBV6-5
CASSYGALGAEAFF
>14|TRBV11-3
CASSVGTGYGELFF
>16|TRBV3-1/TRBV3-2
CASSQEGIQGRFPQHF
>13|TRBV6-5
CATQGGGRNEQFF
>14|TRBV5-1
CASSLGLGEETQYF
>15|TRBV10-3
CAISANRGPNTEAFF
>14|TRBV7-4
CASSLRGSNQPQHF
>15|TRBV6-5
CASSYSGLSYNEQFF
>15|TRBV21-1
CASSNGYGVGDTQYF
>15|TRBV19
CASSIDGGGTDTQYF
>14|TRBV27
CASSSTSLADTQYF
>15|TRBV3-1/TRBV3-2
CASSQGLAGRETQYF
>15|TRBV11-3
CASSLVSAGVGELFF
>14|TRBV5-4
CASSSGTGLSPLHF
>14|TRBV28
CASTTPQEAEKLFF
>11|TRBV30
CAWSIQDTQYF
>15|TRBV5-1
CASSREGASGNTIYF
>14|TRBV11-2
CASSKKRERDTQYF
>17|TRBV5-5
CASSLGTSGGDPYEQYF
>13|TRBV9
CASSVAGLEPQHF
>15|TRBV5-1
CASRDRGLLNTEAFF
>13|TRBV27
CASSLSPLNEQFF
>17|TRBV19
CASSSRLAGANYNEQFF
>14|TRBV6-5
CASSYGGQGYEQYF
>16|TRBV4-1
CASSQVQGAKTGELFF
>14|TRBV7-9
CASSLGTNNSPLHF
>17|TRBV27
CASSLSPDRGLNSPLHF
>13|TRBV7-9
CASSTWTALQQYF